This entry features one T cell receptor beta chain sequence. The data are from a study of OX40 agonist ivuxolimab in advanced cancers. The timepoints at which blood was sampled were baseline, cycle 4 day 1, and cycle 7 day 1. Some clones are missing from TCRdb's copy, which holds only in-frame ones; the method was immunoSEQ multiplex PCR. The sample lists approximately 72,000 clones, about 79% occurring once. CDR3 length: 15 residues. J gave up 16 bases and V 3 bases, and 17 bases lay outside the gene matches. In germline, CDR1 is MDHEN, CDR2 SYDVKM. The source of this sequence is an adult with an advanced solid tumor such as melanoma, head and neck, liver or kidney cancer. The chain employs TRBV28 and TRBJ1-5, with 8 nucleotides matching TRBD1. Sample: CD4+ or CD8+ T cells sorted from blood, taken in a trial of the OX40 agonist ivuxolimab. The CDR3 DNA sequence: TGTGCCAGCAGTTTTCAAGGGGGACAGGACGGGGGTCCACATTTT. It is translated as CASSFQGGQDGGPHF.